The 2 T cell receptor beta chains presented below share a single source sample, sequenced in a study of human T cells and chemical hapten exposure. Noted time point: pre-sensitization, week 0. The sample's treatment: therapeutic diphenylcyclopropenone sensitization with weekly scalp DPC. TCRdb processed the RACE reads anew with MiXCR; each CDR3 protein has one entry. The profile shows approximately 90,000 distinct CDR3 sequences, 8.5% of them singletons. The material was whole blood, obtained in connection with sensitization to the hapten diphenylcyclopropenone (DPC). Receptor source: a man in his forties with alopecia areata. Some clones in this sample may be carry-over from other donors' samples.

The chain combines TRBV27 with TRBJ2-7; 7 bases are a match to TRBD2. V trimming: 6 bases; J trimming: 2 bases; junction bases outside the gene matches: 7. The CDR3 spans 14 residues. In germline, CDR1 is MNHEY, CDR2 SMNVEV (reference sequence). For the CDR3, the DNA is TGTGCCAGCAGACCTCGGGGAGGGGCCTACGAGCAGTACTTC. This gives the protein CASRPRGGAYEQYF.

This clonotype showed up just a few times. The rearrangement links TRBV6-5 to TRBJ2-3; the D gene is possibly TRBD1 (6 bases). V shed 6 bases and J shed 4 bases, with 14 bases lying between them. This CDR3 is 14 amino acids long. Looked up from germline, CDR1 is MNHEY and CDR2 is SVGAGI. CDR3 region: CASRMTGTPDTQYF. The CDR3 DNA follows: TGTGCCAGCAGAATGACAGGCACCCCAGATACGCAGTATTTT.